The source of this T cell receptor (beta chain) is a study of blood T cell repertoires in COVID-19. Assay: immunoSEQ multiplex PCR; the TCRdb copy retains only in-frame clones and omits some. The data hold roughly 250,000 clones, with approximately 83% observed a single time. The CDR3 is 12 residues long. About this clone: Other DNA sequences within the sample encode an identical CDR3.

The V call is TRBV12-3 or TRBV12-4, the J call TRBJ1-4, with 7 bases that match TRBD1. The receptor's source is a person aged 70 to 80 with COVID-19, enrolled during active disease. The specimen was peripheral blood. CDR3 region: CATGATNEKLFF. CDR3 DNA sequence: TGTGCTACAGGGGCAACTAATGAAAAACTGTTTTTT.